This TCR beta chain was retrieved from a study of cytomegalovirus exposure and HLA in healthy donors (dated by TCRdb to about 2017). About the investigation overall: According to an earlier analysis of 550 to 750 of the donors, about 190 million T cells yielded roughly 110 million unique TCR beta sequences and 276 Gb of sequence data. An early release that covered around 590 HLA-typed donors contained approximately 300 gigabases of sequencing data and 75 million to 100 million unique TCR sequences. Of the 350 to 450 genotyped donors, 65% to 90% were placed in the genetic ancestry cluster associated with self-reported Caucasian donors. The study aimed to test whether signatures of past pathogen exposure could be identified by cataloging public T cell receptors. The study used immunosequencing to profile the T cell repertoires of about 670 subjects and linked those repertoires to cytomegalovirus serostatus. Along with the approximately 620-subject first cohort, a separate validation cohort of over a hundred different subjects was used. The study combined high-throughput TCR immunosequencing, statistical association of individual TCRs with disease status, and machine learning to predict cytomegalovirus infection status. To study patterns of TCR occurrence, a later analysis re-analyzed previously published TCR beta repertoires from 550 to 800 donors and added high-resolution HLA genotyping. The later analysis used no new phenotypic data to find candidate immune exposures, relying instead on TCR beta sequences and their occurrence across donors. An earlier analysis of 587 of the donors used high-throughput TCR beta sequencing to judge whether each TCR beta V gene segment behaved as functional or pseudogenic. Donor age, sex, ethnicity and CMV serostatus were collected together with the repertoire data. Genome-wide SNP genotypes for about 55% of the 666 donors were used in a later genetic analysis, which treated that subset as a discovery cohort. All discovery cohort repertoires had been generated using a single sequencing platform. Both class I and class II loci were covered by HLA typing, at four-digit resolution. Typing coverage differed by locus: A, B, C, DRB1 and DQB1 were typed in about 620-630 donors, DQA1 in 522, DPA1 in around 600, and DPB1 in just under 490. A few DR-DQ haplotypes were treated as single units for association and clustering because of strong linkage in the cohort. On average, roughly 200,000 unique TCR beta nucleotide sequences were sequenced per donor among a few hundred genotyped donors of the cohort, with around 19% of those sequences being non-productive.

Its CDR3 holds 13 amino acids, cysteine through phenylalanine. The DNA shown is the 39-base CDR3, in frame from base 1. The germline V gene (reference sequence) specifies GTSNPN as CDR1 and SVGIG as CDR2. The V and J ends are trimmed by 3 bases and 4 bases, leaving 10 bases between them. The library was built by means of the immunoSEQ multiplex PCR assay. A mixture of 60 forward primers for TCR Vbeta segments and 13 reverse primers for TCR Jbeta segments was used in the multiplex PCR. Amplification of the CDR3 region of rearranged TCR beta genes was performed with a multiplex PCR assay on genomic DNA. On the Illumina HiSeq System, the amplified TCR beta libraries were sequenced as 87-base-pair reads. Per the authors' processing: Across the 670 or so repertoires, a later analysis counted some 81 million unique TCR beta chains, around 11 million of which were shared by at least two donors. A nearest-neighbor algorithm error-corrected the raw reads and collapsed the reads into unique sequences, merging closely related sequences to remove PCR and sequencing errors. To assign V, D and J gene segments, CDR3 sequences were aligned to IMGT reference sequences. For a sequence to be retained, at least a six-nucleotide match to both a V gene segment and a J gene segment was required. A rearrangement counted as productive if the CDR3 had no stop codons and remained in frame with V and J, and every other rearrangement counted as non-productive. CDR3 was defined according to IMGT convention as the region running from the second conserved V-encoded cysteine to the conserved J-encoded phenylalanine. The earlier analysis of roughly 590 of the donors excluded any sequence lacking an unambiguous match to a single V gene segment. In an earlier analysis of 587 of the donors, V segments were called functional above 56.7% productive rearrangements and were called segregating when the between-donor standard deviation exceeded 5%. A statistical classification framework was developed to diagnose cytomegalovirus status using the catalog of TCR beta chain sequences. A later analysis assigned V and J genes by comparing TCR nucleotide sequences with IMGT/GENE-DB human TR gene sequences. In a later analysis, CDR3 sequences and most-parsimonious VDJ recombination scenarios were assigned using the TCRdist pipeline. In a later analysis, each TCR beta chain was defined by its CDR3 amino acid sequence together with its V-gene family, and reads without a unique V-gene family were excluded. A later analysis removed 550 to 650 highly shared, low-generation-probability nucleotide sequences to deal with suspected cross-contamination and a sequencing artifact. A later analysis calculated a clonal expansion index for each public chain from normalized within-repertoire ranks of inferred template counts. Generation probabilities in a later analysis came from a VDJ recombination model fitted to out-of-frame rearrangements, and those results were checked against IGoR. A later analysis scored TCR-TCR, TCR-HLA and TCR-CMV co-occurrence with hypergeometric tests, applying a repertoire-size bias correction to TCR pairs. In a later analysis, false discovery rates were estimated by permuting HLA or CMV assignments 20 times. In a later analysis, co-occurring TCRs were grouped with DBSCAN, and TCRdist sequence similarity was added when clustering was performed within HLA-allele-positive subsets. For co-occurrence clustering, repertoires with fewer than 30,000 or more than 120,000 public chains were excluded, along with four to six repertoires with anomalous nucleotide sharing. TCRdb holds this immuneACCESS table with in-frame rearrangements only. Some clones are missing; in checked studies, unresolved V genes explain under half, and the rest has no known cause. V, J and clone size are those of that table, while D and trimming were read from the DNA. The sample's table covers 130,000 to 150,000 clones. Jointly, the top ten make up more than 0.8% of the sample.

The cohort was made up of 500 to 850 healthy bone marrow donors. All cohort members were sampled while nominally healthy, although unrecorded immune exposures were likely present. The donor tested CMV seronegative, placing the donor among the 350 to 400 seronegative members of the cohort. A peripheral blood sample was provided by each donor, and peripheral blood mononuclear cells were used for TCR beta sequencing. The Qiagen DNeasy Blood Extraction Kit was used to extract genomic DNA from the blood cell samples. What the authors observed across the whole study: The only immune exposure information available for the cohort was CMV serostatus. Because HLA typing was missing for some donors at each locus, association tests included only the typed subset. A later analysis found that HLA-associated TCR beta chains were more clonally expanded and had lower generation probabilities than equally common non-associated chains. In a later genetic analysis, fewer N-insertions in productive TCRs were reported among donors in an Asian-associated ancestry cluster than the approximately 710-donor mean. A further reported finding was that TCR beta sequences accurately predicted the HLA-A and HLA-B alleles for most subjects in the first cohort. In an earlier analysis of some 540 of the donors, most TCR beta V segments appeared in productive rearrangements about 87% or about 30% of the time, broadly matching IMGT annotations. In a later analysis, most CMV-associated TCR beta chains were found to appear HLA-restricted, with HLA associations seemingly driven largely by CMV exposure. In a later analysis, the rate of TCR association differed among HLA loci, with DRB1 alleles having the most associated TCRs and HLA-C alleles having the fewest. Several of the top co-occurrence clusters appeared to be linked to parvovirus B19, influenza, CMV and Epstein-Barr virus, according to a later analysis. Linkage disequilibrium might explain the correlated functional status among segregating V segments, but an unknown experimental factor could not be excluded. At a false discovery rate of 0.05, a later analysis linked fewer than 20,000 TCR beta sequences to specific HLA alleles. In both the original and validation cohorts, the classifier was reported to diagnose cytomegalovirus status with high specificity and sensitivity. This cohort had only TCR beta chains sequenced, and the lack of alpha or paired-chain data limited which features could be detected. The 87-base-pair reads could not distinguish some IMGT-functional V segments, including TRBV6-2 and TRBV6-3, so those segments were excluded. The study listed 164 TCR beta chains as associated with cytomegalovirus. Most TCR sequences were observed very rarely across donors, whereas some public TCRs were present in many individuals. The presence/absence analyses assumed that sequencing depth was roughly uniform across donors, and that assumption may not be true. In vitro tests confirmed that a few of the cytomegalovirus-associated TCR beta chains recognize cytomegalovirus antigens. A group of highly shared sequence variants was considered likely to be a technical artifact of the sequencing pipeline. The earlier analysis of 587 of the donors excluded roughly 17 rarely observed V segments, including chromosome 9 orphons, because counts were too low. When HLA alleles, especially DR and DQ, strongly co-occurred, TCR associations were difficult to assign to individual alleles. The authors suggested that the approach could potentially be generalized to other disease states and immunological phenotypes. V-gene and J-gene trimming of TCR beta chains was associated with a missense DCLRE1C variant in a later genetic analysis, and the association was replicated in an independent cohort.

Regarding this clone: It has no known antigen specificity.

The chain employs TRBV30 and TRBJ1-3; too little of a D gene remains to name it. The TCR was taken from a male donor in good health and CMV-seronegative. The sample consisted of PBMCs. The CDR3 region: CAWSYTGGNTIYF. The nucleotide sequence reads as follows: TGTGCCTGGAGCTACACGGGGGGAAACACCATATATTTT.